The 17 T cell receptor beta chains below come from one sample, sequenced in a study of T cell repertoires in aging, cancer and after chemotherapy. Peripheral blood genomic DNA, not sorted cells or RNA, was the template. A mixed TRB-A/B primer pool amplified rearranged TRB by multiplex touch-down PCR. Each CDR3 protein is one row after TCRdb ran MiXCR on the multiplex PCR reads. The sample includes 10,000 to 15,000 distinct CDR3 sequences, roughly 35% of them seen just once. Input material: blood. The receptors originated from a human donor in good health. The donor label of this sample is uncertain.

The J gene is TRBJ1-1, the V gene TRBV27; 7 bases agree with TRBD1. V shed 10 bases and J 1 base; nucleotides not matched to a gene: 6. This CDR3 region has 13 residues. In germline, CDR1 is MNHEY, CDR2 SMNVEV (reference sequence). CDR3 nucleotide sequence: TGTGCCATCTCAGGGGGGAGGAACACTGAAGCTTTCTTT. This sequence encodes CAISGGRNTEAFF.

The chain couples TRBV5-1 to TRBJ2-5; unclear D gene. The length of the CDR3 is 15 residues. Germline CDR1 is SGHRS and CDR2 is YFSETQ. Trimming left V 1 base short and J 3 bases short, with 13 bases between. CDR3 region: CASSLNGVAEETQYF. The CDR3 DNA follows: TGCGCCAGCAGCTTGAACGGAGTTGCGGAAGAGACCCAGTACTTC.

V usage is TRBV10-3 and J usage is TRBJ2-7, with D tentatively TRBD1 (5 bases). Trimming cost V 3 bases and J 4 bases, with 7 bases left between them. This CDR3 comprises 12 residues. Germline lookup yields CDR1 ENHRY and CDR2 SYGVKD. CDR3 loop: CAISDAGYEQYF. In nucleotides, the CDR3 is TGTGCCATCAGTGACGCAGGGTACGAGCAGTACTTC.

This chain links TRBV27 with TRBJ2-3, with 7 bases matching TRBD2. Germline CDR1 and CDR2: MNHEY and SMNVEV (reference sequence). The CDR3 length is 14 residues. Germline trimming cut 2 bases from V and 5 bases from J; bases unmatched to any gene: 4. The CDR3 loop is CASSLAGDRDTQYF. The CDR3 nucleotides read TGTGCCAGCAGTTTAGCGGGAGATAGAGATACGCAGTATTTT.

This clonotype was seen a handful of times. V is TRBV19 and J is TRBJ1-2; 7 bases align to TRBD1. In germline, CDR1 is LNHDA, CDR2 SQIVND (reference sequence). J lost 4 bases, V lost 9 bases, and 5 bases had no gene match. The CDR3 sequence is 12 residues long. The CDR3 reads CASKDRSYGYTF. The CDR3 nucleotides read TGTGCCAGCAAGGACAGGAGCTATGGCTACACCTTC.

The genes are TRBV19 and TRBJ1-1; no reliable D call. Trimming stripped 2 bases from V and 7 bases from J, with 5 bases between. The CDR3 has 11 residues. Germline-derived CDR1 and CDR2 are LNHDA and SQIVND (reference sequence). CDR3 nucleotide sequence: TGTGCCAGTAGTATATTTAGTGAAGCTTTCTTT. Protein: CASSIFSEAFF.

The chain joins TRBV5-6 to TRBJ2-7; D remains ambiguous. CDR1 is SGHDT and CDR2 is YYEEEE in the germline V gene. CDR3 length: 12 residues. With 4 bases removed from V and 5 bases from J, the gap between germline ends came to 10 bases. The CDR3 DNA follows: TGTGCCAGCAGCCTCCCGCGGCACGAGCAGTACTTC. As protein: CASSLPRHEQYF. Full variable domain (remainder filled in from reference TRBV5-6 and TRBJ2-7): DAGVTQSPTHLIKTRGQQVTLRCSPKSGHDTVSWYQQALGQGPQFIFQYYEEEERQRGNFPDRFSGHQFPNYSSELNVNALLLGDSALYLCASSLPRHEQYFGPGTRLTVT.

V is TRBV6-4 and J is TRBJ2-3; 9 bases align to TRBD2. CDR1 and CDR2 from the germline V gene are MRHNA and SNTAGT. J lost 1 base, V lost 4 bases, and 3 bases had no gene match. The CDR3 runs to 15 residues. As DNA, the CDR3 is TGTGCCAGCAGTGTTAGCGGGAGCGGCACAGATACGCAGTATTTT. Its translation: CASSVSGSGTDTQYF.

V is TRBV6-5 and J is TRBJ1-2; D perhaps matches TRBD1 (5 bases). The CDR3 has 17 residues. Trimming cost V 0 bases and J 4 bases, with 18 bases left between them. Germline CDR1 MNHEY, CDR2 SVGAGI. CDR3 DNA sequence: TGTGCCAGCAGTTACTCGAGATGGGGAGGGGCAGGCTATGGCTACACCTTC. Its protein is CASSYSRWGGAGYGYTF.

This clonotype was observed a few times. The chain joins TRBV19 to TRBJ2-5, with D perhaps assigned TRBD1 or TRBD2 (6 bases each). Trimming removed 3 bases from V and 6 bases from J, with 17 bases in between. CDR1 LNHDA and CDR2 SQIVND come from the germline V gene (reference sequence). The CDR3 length is 15 residues. CDR3 coding DNA: TGTGCCAGTAGTATTTCAAGGGGGGCGGGGAAGACCCAGTACTTC. This sequence encodes CASSISRGAGKTQYF. Drawing the rest from reference TRBV19 and TRBJ2-5, the complete variable domain is DGGITQSPKYLFRKEGQNVTLSCEQNLNHDAMYWYRQDPGQGLRLIYYSQIVNDFQKGDIAEGYSVSREKKESFPLTVTSAQKNPTAFYLCASSISRGAGKTQYFGPGTRLLVL.

This clonotype was counted a few times. The rearrangement joins TRBV19 to TRBJ1-1; maybe TRBD1 (6 bases). CDR1 is LNHDA, CDR2 SQIVND, per germline (reference sequence). This CDR3 is 17 amino acids long. The V end lost 5 bases, the J end lost 0 bases, and 19 bases lay between the germline ends. The CDR3 nucleotides read TGTGCCAGTAGTTTCAACCTCCCACGGACAGTGAACACTGAAGCTTTCTTT. It is translated as CASSFNLPRTVNTEAFF.

As concerns this clonotype: Sequence at one end of the junction differs from germline and may be a read error. The V call is TRBV19, the J call TRBJ2-7; D might be TRBD1 (7 bases). This CDR3 spans 16 amino acids. From germline, CDR1 is LNHDA and CDR2 SQIVND (reference sequence). The CDR3 protein is CASSIKVAEGGYKQYF. The CDR3 DNA reads as TGTGCCAGTAGTATAAAGGTAGCGGAAGGGGGCTACAAGCAGTACTTC.

J is TRBJ1-5 and V is TRBV12-3 or TRBV12-4; 7 nucleotides align to TRBD1. Unmatched junction bases numbered 7, after V lost 3 bases and J lost 5 bases. The CDR3 has 15 amino acids. CDR3 sequence reads: CASSLNRGPDQPQHF. CDR3 coding DNA: TGTGCCAGCAGTTTGAACAGGGGACCTGATCAGCCCCAGCATTTT.

This clonotype was counted a few times. The genes are TRBV27 and TRBJ2-2, with 7 bases identical to TRBD2. The CDR3 is 16 amino acids. The germline CDR1 and CDR2 sequences are MNHEY and SMNVEV (reference sequence). V was pared by 6 bases and J by 3 bases, with 10 bases of the junction left unmatched. The CDR3 region has the DNA TGTGCCAGCAGGCTTAGCCCCGCGGGGGACACCGGGGAGCTGTTTTTT. Translation: CASRLSPAGDTGELFF.

This chain connects TRBV5-6 to TRBJ2-4; D unclear. CDR3 length: 16 amino acids. Germline V gene lookup returns CDR1 SGHDT and CDR2 YYEEEE. Between the trimmed V and J ends, which lost 0 bases and 0 bases, there was a span of 10 bases. The CDR3 coding sequence is TGTGCCAGCAGCTTGGACACCTTCGTAGCCAAAAACATTCAGTACTTC. This translates into CASSLDTFVAKNIQYF.

V and J are TRBV27 and TRBJ1-1; possibly TRBD1 for D (5 bases). V was clipped by 3 bases and J by 3 bases, with 11 bases between them. CDR1 and CDR2 from the germline V gene are MNHEY and SMNVEV (reference sequence). The CDR3 has 14 residues. CDR3 in DNA: TGTGCCAGCAGTTTTTCACGGGGGGACACTGAAGCTTTCTTT. This translates into CASSFSRGDTEAFF.

This clonotype was seen more than once but under ten times. The CDR3 sequence is CASSNPNKGGNEQFF. CDR3 in DNA: TGTGCCAGCAGCAACCCGAACAAGGGCGGGAATGAGCAGTTCTTC. This chain joins TRBV5-4 and TRBJ2-1, with a tentative D call TRBD2 (5 bases). V was shortened by 4 bases and J by 7 bases, with 18 bases between the two germline ends. This CDR3 region has 15 residues. Germline V CDR1 and CDR2: SGHNT, YYREEE (reference sequence).